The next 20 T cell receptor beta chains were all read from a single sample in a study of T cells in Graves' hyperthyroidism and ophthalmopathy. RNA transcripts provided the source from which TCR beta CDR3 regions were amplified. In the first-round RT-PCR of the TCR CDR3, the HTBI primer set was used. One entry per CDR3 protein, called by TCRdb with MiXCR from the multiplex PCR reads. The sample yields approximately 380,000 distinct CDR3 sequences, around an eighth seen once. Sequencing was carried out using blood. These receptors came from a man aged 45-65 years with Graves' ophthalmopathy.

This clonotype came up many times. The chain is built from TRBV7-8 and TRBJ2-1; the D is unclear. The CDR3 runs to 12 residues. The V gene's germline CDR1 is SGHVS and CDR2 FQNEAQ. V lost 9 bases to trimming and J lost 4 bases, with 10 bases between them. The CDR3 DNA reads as TGTGCCAGTAACTCTGGTTACAATGAGCAGTTCTTC. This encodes CASNSGYNEQFF. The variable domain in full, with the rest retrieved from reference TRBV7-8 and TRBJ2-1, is GAGVSQSPRYKVAKRGQDVALRCDPISGHVSLFWYQQALGQGPEFLTYFQNEAQLDKSGLPSDRFFAERPEGSVSTLKIQRTQQEDSAVYLCASNSGYNEQFFGPGTRLTVL.

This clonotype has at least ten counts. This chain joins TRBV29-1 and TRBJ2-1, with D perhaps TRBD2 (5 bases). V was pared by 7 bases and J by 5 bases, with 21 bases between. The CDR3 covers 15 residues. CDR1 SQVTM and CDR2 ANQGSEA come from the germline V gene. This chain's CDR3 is CSGTLGSVTNNEQFF. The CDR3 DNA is TGCAGCGGGACCCTGGGTAGCGTCACTAACAATGAGCAGTTCTTC.

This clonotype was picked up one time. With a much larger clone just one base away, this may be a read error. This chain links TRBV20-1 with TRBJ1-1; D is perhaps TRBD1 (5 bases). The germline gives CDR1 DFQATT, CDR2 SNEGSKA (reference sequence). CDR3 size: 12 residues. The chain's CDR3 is CRGRSGRGEAFF. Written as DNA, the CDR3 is TGCAGGGGGCGATCCGGGAGGGGTGAAGCTTTCTTT.

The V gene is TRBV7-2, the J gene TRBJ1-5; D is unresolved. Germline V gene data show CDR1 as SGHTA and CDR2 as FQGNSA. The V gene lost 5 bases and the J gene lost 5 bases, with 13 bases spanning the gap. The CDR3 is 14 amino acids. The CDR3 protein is CASSPTAWDQPQHF. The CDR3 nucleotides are TGTGCCAGCAGCCCCACAGCCTGGGATCAGCCCCAGCATTTT.

Here the CDR3 reads CASSFLGLASTYEQYF. The DNA for the CDR3 is TGTGCCAGCAGCTTCTTGGGACTAGCGTCTACCTACGAGCAGTACTTC. J is TRBJ2-7 and V is TRBV11-2; TRBD2 aligns across 10 bases. V trimming: 3 bases; J trimming: 2 bases; junction bases outside the gene matches: 7. This CDR3 spans 16 amino acids. The germline V gene encodes CDR1 SGHAT and CDR2 FQNNGV.

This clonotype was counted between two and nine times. CDR3 coding DNA: TGTGCCAGCAGCCCGGGGACAGGGGGGGATGAGCAGTTCTTC. Translation: CASSPGTGGDEQFF. The gene calls are TRBV7-9 and TRBJ2-1; 11 nucleotides line up with TRBD1. This CDR3 has 14 amino acids. Germline trimming cut 5 bases from V and 8 bases from J; bases unmatched to any gene: 5. CDR1 is SEHNR, CDR2 FQNEAQ, per germline (reference sequence).

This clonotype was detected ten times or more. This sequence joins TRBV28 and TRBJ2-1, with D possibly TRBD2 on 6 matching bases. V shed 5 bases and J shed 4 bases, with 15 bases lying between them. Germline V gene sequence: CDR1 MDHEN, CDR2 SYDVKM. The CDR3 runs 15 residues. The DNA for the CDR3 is TGTGCCAGCAGTCCTCTAAGCGGGTCTTACAATGAGCAGTTCTTC. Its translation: CASSPLSGSYNEQFF.

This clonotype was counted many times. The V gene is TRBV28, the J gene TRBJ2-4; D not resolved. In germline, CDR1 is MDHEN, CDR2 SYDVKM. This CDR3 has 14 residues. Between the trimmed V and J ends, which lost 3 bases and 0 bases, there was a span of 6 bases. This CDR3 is CASSLSLAKNIQYF. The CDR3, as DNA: TGTGCCAGCAGTTTGTCTCTAGCCAAAAACATTCAGTACTTC.

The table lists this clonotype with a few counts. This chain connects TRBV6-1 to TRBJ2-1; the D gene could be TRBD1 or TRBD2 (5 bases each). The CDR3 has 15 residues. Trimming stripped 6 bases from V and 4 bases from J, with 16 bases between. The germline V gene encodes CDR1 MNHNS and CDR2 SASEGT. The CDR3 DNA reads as TGTGCCAGCAGCCACACCGGGACGTTGTACAATGAGCAGTTCTTC. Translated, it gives CASSHTGTLYNEQFF.

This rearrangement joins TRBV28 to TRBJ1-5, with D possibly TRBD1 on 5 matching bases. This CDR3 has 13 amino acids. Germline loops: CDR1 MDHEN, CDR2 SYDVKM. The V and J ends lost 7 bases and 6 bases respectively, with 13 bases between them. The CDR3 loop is CASKRGGSQPQHF. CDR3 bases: TGTGCCAGCAAACGCGGGGGGTCTCAGCCCCAGCATTTT.

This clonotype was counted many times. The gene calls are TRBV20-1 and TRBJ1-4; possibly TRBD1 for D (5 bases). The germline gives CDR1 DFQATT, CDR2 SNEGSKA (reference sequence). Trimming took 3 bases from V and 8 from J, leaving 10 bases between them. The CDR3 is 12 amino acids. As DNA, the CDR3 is TGCAGTGCTAGGTTTGGGGGGGAAAAACTGTTTTTT. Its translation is CSARFGGEKLFF.

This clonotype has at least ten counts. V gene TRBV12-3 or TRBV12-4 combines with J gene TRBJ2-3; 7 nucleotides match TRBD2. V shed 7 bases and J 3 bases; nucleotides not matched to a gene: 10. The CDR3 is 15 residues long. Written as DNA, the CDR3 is TGTGCCAGCACCTCCCTAGCGGTGGGGACAGATACGCAGTATTTT. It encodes CASTSLAVGTDTQYF.

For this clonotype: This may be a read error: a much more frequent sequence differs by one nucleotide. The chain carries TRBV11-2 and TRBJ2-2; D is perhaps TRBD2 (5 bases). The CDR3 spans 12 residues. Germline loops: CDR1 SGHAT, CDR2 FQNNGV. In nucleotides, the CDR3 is TGTGCCAGCAGCTTGAGCTCCGGGGAGCCGTTTTTT. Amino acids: CASSLSSGEPFF.

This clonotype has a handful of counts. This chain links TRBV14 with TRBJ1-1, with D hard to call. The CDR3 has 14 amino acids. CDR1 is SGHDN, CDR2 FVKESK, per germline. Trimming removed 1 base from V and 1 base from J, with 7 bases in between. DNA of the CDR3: TGTGCCAGCAGCCAAGCTTGGGAGAACACTGAAGCTTTCTTT. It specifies CASSQAWENTEAFF.

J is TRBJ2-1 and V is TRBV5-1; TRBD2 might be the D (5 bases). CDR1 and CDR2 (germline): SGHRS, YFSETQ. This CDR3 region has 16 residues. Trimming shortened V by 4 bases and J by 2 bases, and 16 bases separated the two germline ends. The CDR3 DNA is TGCGCCAGCAGCCCCCGGAGCGGAGAAGCCTACAATGAGCAGTTCTTC. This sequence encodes CASSPRSGEAYNEQFF. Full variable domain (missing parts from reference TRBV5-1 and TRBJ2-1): KAGVTQTPRYLIKTRGQQVTLSCSPISGHRSVSWYQQTPGQGLQFLFEYFSETQRNKGNFPGRFSGRQFSNSRSEMNVSTLELGDSALYLCASSPRSGEAYNEQFFGPGTRLTVL.

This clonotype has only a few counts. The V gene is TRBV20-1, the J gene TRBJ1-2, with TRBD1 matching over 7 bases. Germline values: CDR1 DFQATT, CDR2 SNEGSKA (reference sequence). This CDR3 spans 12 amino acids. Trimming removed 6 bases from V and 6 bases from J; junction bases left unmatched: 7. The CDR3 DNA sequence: TGCAGTGCAGCGACAGGGTTCGATGGCTACACCTTC. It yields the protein CSAATGFDGYTF.

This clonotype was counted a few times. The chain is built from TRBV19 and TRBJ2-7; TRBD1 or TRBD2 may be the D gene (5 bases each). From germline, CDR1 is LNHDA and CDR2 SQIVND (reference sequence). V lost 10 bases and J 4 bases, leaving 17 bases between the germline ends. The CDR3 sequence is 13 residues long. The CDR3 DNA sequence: TGTGCCACCGGACACCCGGACTTATACGAGCAGTACTTC. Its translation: CATGHPDLYEQYF. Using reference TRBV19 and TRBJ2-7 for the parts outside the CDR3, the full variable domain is DGGITQSPKYLFRKEGQNVTLSCEQNLNHDAMYWYRQDPGQGLRLIYYSQIVNDFQKGDIAEGYSVSREKKESFPLTVTSAQKNPTAFYLCATGHPDLYEQYFGPGTRLTVT.

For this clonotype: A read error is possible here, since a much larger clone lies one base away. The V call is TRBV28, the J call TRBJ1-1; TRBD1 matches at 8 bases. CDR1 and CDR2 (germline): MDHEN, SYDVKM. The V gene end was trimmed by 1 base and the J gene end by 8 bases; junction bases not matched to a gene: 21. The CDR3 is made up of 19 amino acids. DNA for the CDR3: TGTGCCAGCAGTTTATATTCTATGTGGGGACAGGTGGCGGGGGCCGAAGCTTTCTTT. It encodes CASSLYSMWGQVAGAEAFF.

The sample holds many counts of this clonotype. The CDR3 region has the DNA TGTGCCAGCAGTCGGACTGGGGAGCAGTTCTTC. Its translation: CASSRTGEQFF. The chain has TRBV3-1 and TRBJ2-1, with D tentatively TRBD2 (5 bases). The CDR3 spans 11 residues. Germline V CDR1 and CDR2: LGHDT, YNNKEL (reference sequence). V was shortened by 6 bases and J by 10 bases, with 10 bases between the two germline ends.

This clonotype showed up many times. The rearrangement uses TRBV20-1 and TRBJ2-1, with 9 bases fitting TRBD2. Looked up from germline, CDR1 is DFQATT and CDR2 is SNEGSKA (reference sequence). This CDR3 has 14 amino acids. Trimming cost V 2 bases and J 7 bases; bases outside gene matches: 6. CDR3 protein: CSARSSGSVNEQFF. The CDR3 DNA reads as TGCAGTGCTAGAAGTAGCGGGAGTGTGAATGAGCAGTTCTTC.